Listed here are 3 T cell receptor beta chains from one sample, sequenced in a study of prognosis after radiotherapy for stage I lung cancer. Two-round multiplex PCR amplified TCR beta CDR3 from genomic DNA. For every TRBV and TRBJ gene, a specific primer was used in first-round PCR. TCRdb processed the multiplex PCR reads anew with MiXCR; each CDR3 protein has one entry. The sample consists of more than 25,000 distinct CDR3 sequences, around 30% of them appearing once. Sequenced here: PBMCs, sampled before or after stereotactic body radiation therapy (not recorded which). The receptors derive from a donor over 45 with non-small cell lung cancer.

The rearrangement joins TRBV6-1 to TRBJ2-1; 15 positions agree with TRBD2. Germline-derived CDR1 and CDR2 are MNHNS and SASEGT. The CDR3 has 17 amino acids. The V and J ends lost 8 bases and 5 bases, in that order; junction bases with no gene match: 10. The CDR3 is CASRWTSGRAWNNEQFF. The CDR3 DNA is TGTGCCAGCCGATGGACTAGCGGGAGGGCTTGGAACAATGAGCAGTTCTTC.

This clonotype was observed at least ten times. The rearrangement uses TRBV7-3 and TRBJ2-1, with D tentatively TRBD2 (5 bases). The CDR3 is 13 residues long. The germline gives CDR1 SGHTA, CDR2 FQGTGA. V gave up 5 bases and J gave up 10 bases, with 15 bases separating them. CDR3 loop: CASSPHLEREQFF. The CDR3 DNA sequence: TGTGCCAGCAGCCCCCACCTGGAGCGGGAGCAGTTCTTC.

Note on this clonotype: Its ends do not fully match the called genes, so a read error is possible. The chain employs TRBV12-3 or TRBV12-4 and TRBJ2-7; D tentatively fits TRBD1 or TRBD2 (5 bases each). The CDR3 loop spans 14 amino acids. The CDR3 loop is CTSSPSRGPYEQYF. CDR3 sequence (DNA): TGTACCAGCAGTCCCTCGAGGGGTCCATACGAGCAGTACTTC.